This T cell receptor (beta chain) was observed in a study of T cells in Graves' hyperthyroidism and ophthalmopathy. Study observations and caveats: Researchers found most expanded thyroid clonotypes above 0.001 in blood as well.

TCR beta CDR3 sequences were amplified from RNA transcripts. The primer set for the first-round RT-PCR of the TCR CDR3 was HTBI. TCRdb reprocessed the multiplex PCR reads with MiXCR, giving one entry per CDR3 protein. The sample carries 350,000 to 500,000 distinct CDR3 sequences, about an eighth recorded once. In this sample, this clonotype turned up many times. Its specificity is unknown. Germline CDR1 reads GTSNPN; CDR2 reads SVGIG (reference sequence). V was shortened by 1 base and J by 5 bases, with 11 bases between the two germline ends. This CDR3 is 13 amino acids long. Calling Graves' hyperthyroidism stable meant ophthalmopathy did not progress within 18 months. Diagnostic assessment was based on clinical symptoms, serum thyroxine and TRAb, thyroid ultrasound and orbital computed tomography. PBMCs were derived from 7.5 to 10 ml fresh peripheral blood.

Sequences were obtained from blood. The origin of this receptor is a young woman with Graves' hyperthyroidism. The chain links TRBV30 to TRBJ1-1; D is unclear. CDR3 amino acids: CAWSGAPSTEAFF. Here the CDR3 DNA reads TGTGCCTGGAGTGGGGCACCTTCTACTGAAGCTTTCTTT.